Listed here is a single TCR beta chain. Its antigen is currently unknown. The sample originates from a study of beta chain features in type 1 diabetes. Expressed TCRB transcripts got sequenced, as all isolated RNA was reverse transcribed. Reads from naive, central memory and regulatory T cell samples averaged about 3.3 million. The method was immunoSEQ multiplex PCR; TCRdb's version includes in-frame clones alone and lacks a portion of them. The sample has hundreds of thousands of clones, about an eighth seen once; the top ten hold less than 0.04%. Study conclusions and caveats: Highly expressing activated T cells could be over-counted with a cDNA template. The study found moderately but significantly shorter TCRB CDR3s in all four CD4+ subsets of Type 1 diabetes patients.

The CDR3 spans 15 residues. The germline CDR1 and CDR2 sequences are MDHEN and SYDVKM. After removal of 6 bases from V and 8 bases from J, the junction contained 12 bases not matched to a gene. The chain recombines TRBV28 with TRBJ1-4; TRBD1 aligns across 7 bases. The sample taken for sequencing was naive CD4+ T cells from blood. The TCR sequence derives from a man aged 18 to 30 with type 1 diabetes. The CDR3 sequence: CASRSTGTAGEKLFF. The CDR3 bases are TGTGCCAGCAGGTCTACCGGGACAGCTGGGGAAAAACTGTTTTTT. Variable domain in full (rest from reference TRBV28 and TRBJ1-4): DVKVTQSSRYLVKRTGEKVFLECVQDMDHENMFWYRQDPGLGLRLIYFSYDVKMKEKGDIPEGYSVSREKKERFSLILESASTNQTSMYLCASRSTGTAGEKLFFGSGTQLSVL.